The 30 T cell receptor beta chains below were found in one sample sequenced in a study of immune cell composition in non-small cell lung cancer. Measured with immunoSEQ multiplex PCR; TCRdb has only the in-frame clones, and not every one. This sample carries about 13,000 clones, around 75% of them seen once, and the ten largest clones take 13% to 15%. Specimen: lung tumor tissue. The receptors were gathered from a human donor with non-small cell lung cancer.

The V gene is TRBV28, the J gene TRBJ2-4; TRBD1 agrees at 10 bases. V dropped 5 bases and J dropped 8; count of bases not matched to a gene: 9. The germline V gene encodes CDR1 MDHEN and CDR2 SYDVKM. This CDR3 contains 15 residues. The CDR3 is CASSQPRTGGDIQYF. CDR3 sequence (DNA): TGTGCCAGCAGTCAGCCACGGACAGGGGGGGACATTCAGTACTTC.

The chain employs TRBV19 and TRBJ2-4, with a tentative D call TRBD2 (5 bases). The CDR3 is made up of 16 amino acids. V was cut by 2 bases and J by 2 bases, with 13 bases left in between. The germline gives CDR1 LNHDA, CDR2 SQIVND (reference sequence). The CDR3 nucleotides read TGTGCCAGTAGTATATCGGACTTCGGGACCAAAAACATTCAGTACTTC. As protein: CASSISDFGTKNIQYF. The full variable domain, in which reference TRBV19 and TRBJ2-4 provide the parts outside the CDR3, is DGGITQSPKYLFRKEGQNVTLSCEQNLNHDAMYWYRQDPGQGLRLIYYSQIVNDFQKGDIAEGYSVSREKKESFPLTVTSAQKNPTAFYLCASSISDFGTKNIQYFGAGTRLSVL.

The chain has TRBV6-1 and TRBJ2-7; 7 nucleotides line up with TRBD1. The germline gives CDR1 MNHNS, CDR2 SASEGT. The trim removed 6 bases at V and 6 bases at J, leaving 14 bases unmatched. CDR3 length: 15 residues. The CDR3 DNA follows: TGTGCCAGCAGAGCAAAATGGGGACAGATCGTCGAGCAGTACTTC. Its translation is CASRAKWGQIVEQYF.

This chain connects TRBV6-5 to TRBJ2-1; TRBD2 is a possible D gene (6 bases). The CDR3 consists of 15 residues. Germline V CDR1 and CDR2: MNHEY, SVGAGI. With 2 bases removed from V and 4 bases from J, the gap between germline ends came to 12 bases. CDR3 nucleotides: TGTGCCAGCAGTTACGGGACGGGGGATTACAATGAGCAGTTCTTC. This codes for CASSYGTGDYNEQFF.

The CDR3 spells CAWSGELPSGYTF. CDR3 sequence (DNA): TGTGCCTGGAGTGGGGAGCTCCCTTCCGGCTACACCTTC. V is TRBV30 and J is TRBJ1-2; no clear D. From germline, CDR1 is GTSNPN and CDR2 SVGIG (reference sequence). The V end lost 1 base, the J end lost 8 bases, and 14 bases lay between the germline ends. The CDR3 extends over 13 amino acids.

This CDR3 reads CASSPPGQSGNTIYF. The CDR3 DNA reads TGTGCCAGCTCACCACCGGGACAATCTGGAAACACCATATATTTT. This chain uses TRBV18 with TRBJ1-3; weak D call: TRBD1 (6 bases). Germline V gene lookup returns CDR1 KGHSH and CDR2 LQKENI. Trimming pared 0 bases from V and 1 base from J, leaving 7 bases between. This CDR3 comprises 15 residues.

The chain employs TRBV5-6 and TRBJ1-5; possible D gene TRBD1, 6 bases. Trimming took 3 bases from V and 7 from J, leaving 14 bases between them. The CDR3 runs 14 residues. Germline V gives CDR1 SGHDT, CDR2 YYEEEE. The CDR3 nucleotides are TGTGCCAGCAGCTCGCTTCAGGGGAACCAGCCCCAGCATTTT. Translated: CASSSLQGNQPQHF.

This chain uses TRBV4-3 with TRBJ2-5, with D perhaps matching TRBD2 (6 bases). The V gene's germline CDR1 is LGHNA and CDR2 YSLEER. V gave up 5 bases and J gave up 5 bases, with 12 bases separating them. The CDR3 loop spans 13 amino acids. The CDR3: CASSYRERETQYF. The CDR3 DNA reads TGCGCCAGCAGCTACCGGGAGAGGGAGACCCAGTACTTC.

V and J are TRBV14 and TRBJ1-1; TRBD1 is a possible D gene (6 bases). The CDR3 is made up of 13 amino acids. CDR1 and CDR2 from the germline V gene are SGHDN and FVKESK. V was pared by 2 bases and J by 3 bases, with 7 bases between. CDR3 loop: CASSQNRDTEAFF. CDR3 coding DNA: TGTGCCAGCAGCCAAAACAGGGACACTGAAGCTTTCTTT.

The V gene is TRBV2, the J gene TRBJ2-1; 8 bases map to TRBD2. V gave up 10 bases and J gave up 4 bases; unmatched junction bases: 9. This CDR3 comprises 14 residues. CDR1 is SNHLY, CDR2 FYNNEI, per germline. CDR3: CATVTGGGYNEQFF. The CDR3 DNA reads TGTGCCACCGTAACGGGAGGGGGGTACAATGAGCAGTTCTTC.

By share, this clone counts as medium-sized. The chain joins TRBV9 to TRBJ2-3; D gene ambiguous. The germline V gene encodes CDR1 SGDLS and CDR2 YYNGEE. The CDR3 loop spans 12 amino acids. The V end was cut by 0 bases, the J end by 6 bases, with 5 bases between. In DNA form, the CDR3 reads TGTGCCAGCAGCGTAGTGGAGGATACGCAGTATTTT. Translating gives CASSVVEDTQYF.

The rearrangement links TRBV11-2 to TRBJ1-1; D gene uncertain. There are 13 residues in the CDR3. V was clipped by 0 bases and J by 2 bases, with 4 bases between them. Germline V gene lookup returns CDR1 SGHAT and CDR2 FQNNGV. This CDR3 is CASSLDVNTEAFF. In DNA, the CDR3 is TGTGCCAGCAGCTTAGACGTAAACACTGAAGCTTTCTTT. The full variable domain, its missing parts supplied by reference TRBV11-2 and TRBJ1-1, is EAGVAQSPRYKIIEKRQSVAFWCNPISGHATLYWYQQILGQGPKLLIQFQNNGVVDDSQLPKDRFSAERLKGVDSTLKIQPAKLEDSAVYLCASSLDVNTEAFFGQGTRLTVV.

The gene calls are TRBV5-1 and TRBJ1-2, with 9 bases matching TRBD1. This CDR3 comprises 18 residues. CDR1 SGHRS and CDR2 YFSETQ come from the germline V gene. Unmatched junction bases numbered 13, after V lost 4 bases and J lost 0 bases. CDR3 in amino acids: CASSPGGGQGMANYGYTF. CDR3 DNA: TGCGCCAGCAGCCCGGGGGGCGGACAGGGGATGGCTAACTATGGCTACACCTTC.

The genes are TRBV5-4 and TRBJ2-1, with TRBD2 as a possible D gene (5 bases). Germline CDR1 SGHNT, CDR2 YYREEE (reference sequence). The CDR3 contains 14 residues. Trimming took off 3 bases at V and 0 bases at J, with 7 bases between the two ends. The CDR3 DNA reads as TGTGCCAGCAGCTCGGGAAGCTCCTACAATGAGCAGTTCTTC. It translates to CASSSGSSYNEQFF.

The gene calls are TRBV6-5 and TRBJ1-2; possible D gene TRBD1, 5 bases. Trimming removed 0 bases from V and 5 bases from J, with 13 bases in between. The CDR3 has 15 residues. Germline CDR1 MNHEY, CDR2 SVGAGI. CDR3 sequence reads: CASSYSKVGGYGYTF. CDR3 nucleotides: TGTGCCAGCAGTTACTCGAAGGTGGGGGGGTATGGCTACACCTTC.

This chain uses TRBV7-2 with TRBJ2-3; tentatively, D is TRBD1 (6 bases). CDR3 length equals 13 residues. Trimming pared 7 bases from V and 9 bases from J, leaving 17 bases between. Germline V gene sequence: CDR1 SGHTA, CDR2 FQGNSA. The CDR3 loop reads CASMGARSGTQYF. The DNA for the CDR3 is TGTGCCAGCATGGGGGCGAGATCTGGGACGCAGTATTTT.

The chain employs TRBV7-8 and TRBJ2-1; D is perhaps TRBD2 (5 bases). Deletions cut 7 bases from V and 0 bases from J, with 16 bases between. The CDR3 covers 16 residues. The V gene's germline CDR1 is SGHVS and CDR2 FQNEAQ. CDR3 bases: TGTGCCAGCAACCCTATGCGGAGGAGCTCCTACAATGAGCAGTTCTTC. Residues: CASNPMRRSSYNEQFF.

The genes are TRBV15 and TRBJ2-1; perhaps TRBD2 as D (5 bases). Germline CDR1 reads LNHNV; CDR2 reads YYDKDF (reference sequence). This CDR3 is 16 amino acids long. Between the trimmed V and J ends, which lost 7 bases and 2 bases, there was a span of 18 bases. CDR3 coding DNA: TGTGCCACCAAGCAAGTAGGGAGCTCAGCCTACAATGAGCAGTTCTTC. This codes for CATKQVGSSAYNEQFF.

On this clone: An end of the junction does not agree with germline; a read error may underlie this. The CDR3, as DNA: TGCGCCAGCAGCCAAGGGGCGGGATCGGGCGAGCAGTACTTC. Translation gives CASSQGAGSGEQYF. The chain links TRBV7-9 to TRBJ2-7, with TRBD2 as a possible D gene (6 bases). The CDR3 covers 14 residues. CDR1 is SEHNR and CDR2 is FQNEAQ in the germline V gene (reference sequence).

The chain uses TRBV27 and TRBJ1-1; 10 nucleotides align to TRBD1. The junction had 5 bases not matched to a gene; V was cut back by 2 bases and J by 5 bases. Germline loops: CDR1 MNHEY, CDR2 SMNVEV (reference sequence). This CDR3 comprises 15 residues. The DNA for the CDR3 is TGTGCCAGCAGTTTAATGACAGGGGGCGGTACTGAAGCTTTCTTT. Translating gives CASSLMTGGGTEAFF.

This clone was counted a few times. The chain has TRBV11-2 and TRBJ2-2; D unclear. The CDR3 has 15 residues. V was trimmed by 4 bases and J by 0 bases, leaving 9 bases between them. CDR1 is SGHAT, CDR2 FQNNGV, per germline. The CDR3 sequence is CASSYWLANTGELFF. The DNA of the CDR3 is TGTGCCAGCAGCTACTGGCTAGCGAACACCGGGGAGCTGTTTTTT.

The chain recombines TRBV5-1 with TRBJ2-5, with D unresolved. The length of the CDR3 is 12 residues. The V end was cut by 0 bases, the J end by 5 bases, with 5 bases between. Germline-derived CDR1 and CDR2 are SGHRS and YFSETQ. The CDR3 sequence: CASSLAVETQYF. CDR3 nucleotide sequence: TGCGCCAGCAGCTTGGCCGTCGAGACCCAGTACTTC. Full variable domain (outside the CDR3, taken from reference TRBV5-1 and TRBJ2-5): KAGVTQTPRYLIKTRGQQVTLSCSPISGHRSVSWYQQTPGQGLQFLFEYFSETQRNKGNFPGRFSGRQFSNSRSEMNVSTLELGDSALYLCASSLAVETQYFGPGTRLLVL.

V usage is TRBV7-2 and J usage is TRBJ2-7; 9 positions agree with TRBD1. The V segment lost 1 base and the J segment 3 bases; nucleotides outside the gene matches: 4. CDR1 is SGHTA, CDR2 FQGNSA, per germline. This CDR3 comprises 15 residues. The CDR3 loop is CASSLGPDRGYEQYF. The CDR3, as DNA: TGTGCCAGCAGCTTAGGTCCGGACAGGGGCTACGAGCAGTACTTC.

This clone is a singleton in its sample. This chain connects TRBV7-9 to TRBJ2-1; 10 nucleotides line up with TRBD2. J was trimmed by 5 bases and V by 5 bases; bases with no gene match: 9. The CDR3 runs to 16 residues. Germline V gene sequence: CDR1 SEHNR, CDR2 FQNEAQ (reference sequence). The CDR3 sequence: CASSLGALAGNNEQFF. The CDR3 coding sequence is TGTGCCAGCAGCCTGGGTGCACTAGCGGGGAACAATGAGCAGTTCTTC. The variable domain in full, completed from reference TRBV7-9 and TRBJ2-1, reads DTGVSQNPRHKITKRGQNVTFRCDPISEHNRLYWYRQTLGQGPEFLTYFQNEAQLEKSRLLSDRFSAERPKGSFSTLEIQRTEQGDSAMYLCASSLGALAGNNEQFFGPGTRLTVL.

This sequence joins TRBV19 and TRBJ1-2; TRBD1 aligns across 8 bases. The CDR3 runs to 14 residues. Germline V gene data show CDR1 as LNHDA and CDR2 as SQIVND (reference sequence). Unmatched junction bases numbered 5, after V lost 5 bases and J lost 3 bases. CDR3 bases: TGTGCCAGTAGTTTGTCAGGGGGCGACTATGGCTACACCTTC. Residues: CASSLSGGDYGYTF.

The gene calls are TRBV7-2 and TRBJ2-5, with a possible D match to TRBD2 (6 bases). The length of the CDR3 is 15 residues. CDR1 SGHTA and CDR2 FQGNSA come from the germline V gene. V lost 4 bases to trimming and J lost 1 base, with 13 bases between them. CDR3 sequence: CASSYGTPAQETQYF. The CDR3 nucleotides read TGTGCCAGCAGCTACGGGACTCCGGCCCAAGAGACCCAGTACTTC.

V gene TRBV19 combines with J gene TRBJ2-2; 13 positions match TRBD2. J lost 3 bases, V lost 5 bases, and 6 bases had no gene match. CDR1 and CDR2 (germline): LNHDA, SQIVND (reference sequence). CDR3 length equals 17 residues. The CDR3 spells CASSDSLAGGYTGELFF. CDR3 bases: TGTGCCAGTAGTGACTCACTAGCGGGAGGGTACACCGGGGAGCTGTTTTTT.

V usage is TRBV7-2 and J usage is TRBJ2-7; a possible D gene is TRBD1 (5 bases). CDR1 and CDR2 from the germline V gene are SGHTA and FQGNSA. The CDR3 consists of 15 residues. Trimming stripped 1 base from V and 4 bases from J, with 14 bases between. CDR3 nucleotide sequence: TGTGCCAGCAGCTTAGTTTCCCAGGGAACGTACGAGCAGTACTTC. Protein product: CASSLVSQGTYEQYF.

The chain recombines TRBV6-6 with TRBJ2-3; 10 nucleotides agree with TRBD2. V lost 5 bases, J lost 2 bases, and 7 bases stayed unmatched. Germline V lookup: CDR1 MNHNY, CDR2 SVGAGI (reference sequence). This CDR3 has 16 amino acids. The CDR3 DNA is TGTGCCAGCAGTCCCTCCGGACTAGCGGTCACAGATACGCAGTATTTT. Its translation is CASSPSGLAVTDTQYF.

This clone has just one count. V is TRBV5-4 and J is TRBJ1-1; TRBD1 might be the D (5 bases). This CDR3 has 12 residues. V shed 3 bases and J shed 4 bases, with 7 bases lying between them. From germline, CDR1 is SGHNT and CDR2 YYREEE (reference sequence). CDR3 DNA sequence: TGTGCCAGCAGCTGGGGGGGCACTGAAGCTTTCTTT. It codes for CASSWGGTEAFF.